These 30 T cell receptor beta chains were all obtained from the same sample, sequenced in a study of blood T cell repertoires in COVID-19. Sequencing used immunoSEQ multiplex PCR; TCRdb keeps in-frame clones, though not all of them. The sample includes 200,000 or so clones, about 91% of them seen just once. The material sequenced was PBMCs or T cells enriched from blood (not recorded which). These receptors originate from a woman in her thirties or forties with acute COVID-19.

The chain joins TRBV4-3 to TRBJ1-2; D gene ambiguous. Trimming left V 4 bases short and J 4 bases short, with 22 bases between. The CDR3 runs to 17 residues. In germline, CDR1 is LGHNA, CDR2 YSLEER. The CDR3 region has the DNA TGCGCCAGCAGCCCACAAGAGGGCGGTTTTCACCTCTATGGCTACACCTTC. It translates to CASSPQEGGFHLYGYTF.

The V call is TRBV7-8, the J call TRBJ2-2; D is perhaps TRBD1 (6 bases). CDR1 SGHVS and CDR2 FQNEAQ come from the germline V gene. V was pared by 5 bases and J by 10 bases, with 20 bases between. This CDR3 region has 15 residues. In DNA form, the CDR3 reads TGTGCCAGCAGCACCAGGGGTTCTCGGCCGGCGGAGCTGTTTTTT. Amino acid sequence: CASSTRGSRPAELFF.

The chain links TRBV5-6 to TRBJ1-2; D is unclear. This CDR3 region has 18 residues. Germline CDR1 is SGHDT and CDR2 is YYEEEE. The V gene lost 4 bases and the J gene lost 0 bases, with 22 bases spanning the gap. CDR3 region: CASSPLPVFGVSNYGYTF. The CDR3 bases are TGTGCCAGCAGCCCCCTACCCGTATTCGGGGTATCTAACTATGGCTACACCTTC.

CDR3 DNA: TGTGCCAGCAGCTCGACAGGGACAGCCACAGATACGCAGTATTTT. This sequence encodes CASSSTGTATDTQYF. The chain uses TRBV7-9 and TRBJ2-3; the match to TRBD1 covers 7 bases. Germline CDR1 reads SEHNR; CDR2 reads FQNEAQ (reference sequence). Losses at the gene ends were 4 bases for V and 2 bases for J; bases not matched to a gene: 6. The CDR3 extends over 15 amino acids.

This clone appeared a single time. The CDR3 protein is CASSTGSRDTF. DNA for the CDR3: TGTGCCAGCAGCACAGGGTCCCGGGACACCTTC. The V call is TRBV7-2, the J call TRBJ1-2; maybe TRBD1 (6 bases). Per germline, CDR1 SGHTA and CDR2 FQGNSA. CDR3 length: 11 amino acids. V lost 5 bases to trimming and J lost 12 bases, with 13 bases between them.

The chain links TRBV19 to TRBJ2-6, with D tentatively TRBD1 (5 bases). Germline V CDR1 and CDR2: LNHDA, SQIVND (reference sequence). V dropped 5 bases and J dropped 1 base, with 9 bases sitting between them. CDR3 size: 15 residues. This chain's CDR3 is CASSARGSGANVLTF. CDR3 DNA: TGTGCCAGTAGTGCAAGGGGATCTGGGGCCAACGTCCTGACTTTC.

This clone is a singleton in its sample. The chain is built from TRBV10-1 and TRBJ2-2; D call uncertain. With 3 bases removed from V and 8 bases from J, the gap between germline ends came to 10 bases. Germline V gene data show CDR1 as WNHNN and CDR2 as SYGVQD (reference sequence). This CDR3 spans 13 amino acids. Here the CDR3 reads CASSDSTRGELFF. The DNA of the CDR3 is TGCGCCAGCAGTGACAGTACCAGGGGGGAGCTGTTTTTT.

The V gene is TRBV9, the J gene TRBJ1-1; TRBD1 might be the D (6 bases). The V end was cut by 3 bases, the J end by 2 bases, with 14 bases between. Germline V CDR1 and CDR2: SGDLS, YYNGEE. CDR3 length equals 15 residues. DNA for the CDR3: TGTGCCAGCAGCGCCACACAGGGTGTTAACACTGAAGCTTTCTTT. Its protein is CASSATQGVNTEAFF.

The chain carries TRBV19 and TRBJ2-3, with TRBD1 identical over 9 bases. The CDR3 totals 16 residues. CDR1 and CDR2 (germline): LNHDA, SQIVND (reference sequence). Trimming took 6 bases from V and 0 from J; bases not matched to a gene: 7. The CDR3 loop reads CASRPGDRESTDTQYF. CDR3 DNA: TGTGCCAGTAGGCCGGGGGACAGGGAGAGCACAGATACGCAGTATTTT.

The chain links TRBV2 to TRBJ1-2; 8 bases match TRBD1. CDR3 length: 13 amino acids. In germline, CDR1 is SNHLY, CDR2 FYNNEI. Losses at the gene ends were 6 bases for V and 7 bases for J; bases not matched to a gene: 7. The CDR3: CASRIETGAGYTF. The CDR3 DNA follows: TGTGCCAGCAGAATCGAGACAGGGGCTGGCTACACCTTC.

The chain combines TRBV19 with TRBJ1-6; D perhaps matches TRBD1 (5 bases). This CDR3 comprises 15 residues. Trimming removed 2 bases at V and 5 bases at J, with 10 bases between. Germline CDR1 reads LNHDA; CDR2 reads SQIVND (reference sequence). CDR3 in amino acids: CASSIFDSNNSPLHF. As DNA, the CDR3 is TGTGCCAGTAGTATATTTGACAGTAATAATTCACCCCTCCACTTT.

The V gene is TRBV7-9, the J gene TRBJ2-1; D is ambiguous. The CDR3 covers 12 residues. V lost 5 bases to trimming and J lost 8 bases, with 10 bases between them. The V gene's germline CDR1 is SEHNR and CDR2 FQNEAQ (reference sequence). Written as DNA, the CDR3 is TGTGCCAGCAGCCCTTCTGGAGATGAGCAGTTCTTC. Protein: CASSPSGDEQFF.

The chain has TRBV11-2 and TRBJ2-2; 9 bases agree with TRBD1. V shed 4 bases and J 7 bases; nucleotides not matched to a gene: 7. Germline V lookup: CDR1 SGHAT, CDR2 FQNNGV. The CDR3 extends over 15 amino acids. CDR3 in amino acids: CASSSTGGAIGELFF. CDR3 nucleotides: TGTGCCAGCAGCTCCACAGGGGGCGCGATCGGGGAGCTGTTTTTT.

This clone was observed once. V and J are TRBV2 and TRBJ2-3; weak D call: TRBD2 (6 bases). The CDR3 has 15 residues. Germline V gives CDR1 SNHLY, CDR2 FYNNEI. V was cut by 9 bases and J by 0 bases, with 16 bases left in between. The CDR3 nucleotides are TGTGCCAGTCCCCTGAGGGACTCTAGCACAGATACGCAGTATTTT. Amino acids: CASPLRDSSTDTQYF. Looking up the rest from reference TRBV2 and TRBJ2-3 gives the full variable domain: EPEVTQTPSHQVTQMGQEVILRCVPISNHLYFYWYRQILGQKVEFLVSFYNNEISEKSEIFDDQFSVERPDGSNFTLKIRSTKLEDSAMYFCASPLRDSSTDTQYFGPGTRLTVL.

V and J are TRBV4-1 and TRBJ2-3, with a tentative D call TRBD2 (6 bases). The CDR3 is 16 residues long. Deletions cut 1 base from V and 1 base from J, with 12 bases between. Germline V CDR1 and CDR2: MGHRA, YSYEKL. CDR3 sequence reads: CASSQVGSGGTDTQYF. The DNA of the CDR3 is TGCGCCAGCAGCCAAGTCGGGTCGGGGGGCACAGATACGCAGTATTTT.

The chain carries TRBV5-1 and TRBJ1-5; TRBD1 matches 7 bases. CDR1 is SGHRS, CDR2 YFSETQ, per germline. The length of the CDR3 is 15 residues. Trimming cost V 3 bases and J 4 bases; bases outside gene matches: 7. The chain's CDR3 is CASSSEGQKNQPQHF. The CDR3 nucleotides are TGCGCCAGCAGCTCAGAGGGACAGAAGAATCAGCCCCAGCATTTT.

V usage is TRBV5-1 and J usage is TRBJ1-2; TRBD1 agrees at 9 bases. The germline V gene has CDR1 SGHRS and CDR2 YFSETQ. With V trimmed by 0 bases and J by 1 base, 4 bases remained unmatched. The CDR3 spans 16 residues. The CDR3 nucleotides read TGCGCCAGCAGCTTGGCCGGACAGGGGAATAACTATGGCTACACCTTC. Protein product: CASSLAGQGNNYGYTF. The full variable domain, completed using reference TRBV5-1 and TRBJ1-2, is KAGVTQTPRYLIKTRGQQVTLSCSPISGHRSVSWYQQTPGQGLQFLFEYFSETQRNKGNFPGRFSGRQFSNSRSEMNVSTLELGDSALYLCASSLAGQGNNYGYTFGSGTRLTVV.

The chain joins TRBV9 to TRBJ2-7, with 11 bases fitting TRBD2. In germline, CDR1 is SGDLS, CDR2 YYNGEE. The CDR3 loop spans 15 amino acids. Trimming took 4 bases from V and 6 from J; bases not matched to a gene: 9. DNA for the CDR3: TGTGCCAGCAGCTCTCGACTAGCGGGACCCGTCGAGCAGTACGTC. It encodes CASSSRLAGPVEQYV.

This clone turned up a few times. The chain joins TRBV5-8 to TRBJ1-4; no definite D call. Trimming cost V 0 bases and J 8 bases, with 8 bases left between them. Per the germline V gene, CDR1 is SGHTS and CDR2 is YDEGEE. The CDR3 extends over 13 amino acids. The CDR3 spells CASSLVTREKLFF. The CDR3, as DNA: TGTGCCAGCAGCTTGGTGACAAGGGAAAAACTGTTTTTT. The entire variable domain, with the rest obtained from reference TRBV5-8 and TRBJ1-4, is as follows: EAGVTQSPTHLIKTRGQQATLRCSPISGHTSVYWYQQALGLGLQFLLWYDEGEERNRGNFPPRFSGRQFPNYSSELNVNALELEDSALYLCASSLVTREKLFFGSGTQLSVL.

The rearrangement uses TRBV28 and TRBJ2-1; 11 bases are shared with TRBD1. Unmatched junction bases numbered 10, after V lost 4 bases and J lost 8 bases. This CDR3 is 16 amino acids long. CDR1 and CDR2 (germline): MDHEN, SYDVKM. For the CDR3, the DNA is TGTGCCAGCAGTTCCGGAGGGACAGGGGGTAGCCATGAGCAGTTCTTC. Encoded protein: CASSSGGTGGSHEQFF.

The chain carries TRBV19 and TRBJ1-1, with 9 nucleotides matching TRBD1. In germline, CDR1 is LNHDA, CDR2 SQIVND (reference sequence). Trimming at V came to 9 bases and at J to 3 bases, leaving 11 bases not matched to a gene. The CDR3 runs 15 residues. The CDR3 reads CASAPTGGWDTEAFF. The DNA for the CDR3 is TGTGCCAGCGCCCCGACAGGGGGATGGGACACTGAAGCTTTCTTT.

This rearrangement joins TRBV19 to TRBJ1-1; 9 bases agree with TRBD1. Losses at the gene ends were 5 bases for V and 3 bases for J; bases not matched to a gene: 16. Germline CDR1 and CDR2: LNHDA and SQIVND (reference sequence). This CDR3 is built from 18 residues. CDR3 region: CASSLGYGTGIKDTEAFF. The CDR3 DNA follows: TGTGCCAGTAGTTTGGGATACGGGACAGGGATAAAGGACACTGAAGCTTTCTTT. The entire variable domain, with the rest obtained from reference TRBV19 and TRBJ1-1, is as follows: DGGITQSPKYLFRKEGQNVTLSCEQNLNHDAMYWYRQDPGQGLRLIYYSQIVNDFQKGDIAEGYSVSREKKESFPLTVTSAQKNPTAFYLCASSLGYGTGIKDTEAFFGQGTRLTVV.

This sequence joins TRBV7-2 and TRBJ2-1, with D tentatively TRBD2 (6 bases). Germline V CDR1 and CDR2: SGHTA, FQGNSA. This CDR3 is built from 15 residues. V lost 5 bases and J 0 bases, leaving 11 bases between the germline ends. The CDR3 sequence: CASSALANSYNEQFF. In DNA, the CDR3 is TGTGCCAGCAGCGCTCTAGCGAACTCCTACAATGAGCAGTTCTTC.

This clone was seen only once. This chain connects TRBV6-1 to TRBJ2-1, with 9 bases aligning to TRBD2. Germline V lookup: CDR1 MNHNS, CDR2 SASEGT. J lost 0 bases, V lost 2 bases, and 11 bases had no gene match. CDR3 length equals 19 residues. CDR3 residues: CASSELGTSPRGSYNEQFF. In nucleotides, the CDR3 is TGTGCCAGCAGTGAACTGGGGACTAGCCCCCGAGGCTCCTACAATGAGCAGTTCTTC.

The genes are TRBV7-8 and TRBJ1-1; 8 bases agree with TRBD1. Germline CDR1 SGHVS, CDR2 FQNEAQ. V was clipped by 6 bases and J by 4 bases; unmatched bases: 4. The CDR3 has 13 amino acids. CDR3 nucleotides: TGTGCCAGCAGAAGAACAGGGGGCACTGAAGCTTTCTTT. Translation: CASRRTGGTEAFF.

The chain is built from TRBV21-1 and TRBJ2-5; TRBD2 is the table's D call and was not checked against the DNA. TRBV21-1 is a pseudogene locus. CDR3 size: 19 residues. The CDR3 here is CASSKVLPSGDTYQETQYF. The CDR3 nucleotides read TGTGCCAGCAGCAAAGTGTTGCCTAGCGGGGACACGTACCAAGAGACCCAGTACTTC.

The V call is TRBV21-1, the J call TRBJ1-1; the table names TRBD1, a call not compared with the DNA. TRBV21-1 constitutes a pseudogene. This CDR3 comprises 17 residues. This CDR3 is CASSPGVVSGQGYEAFF. DNA for the CDR3: TGTGCCAGCAGCCCCGGGGTGGTTTCCGGACAGGGATACGAAGCTTTCTTT.

The rearrangement joins TRBV2 to TRBJ1-5; D remains ambiguous. The V gene lost 9 bases and the J gene lost 0 bases, with 15 bases spanning the gap. The length of the CDR3 is 15 residues. Germline V lookup: CDR1 SNHLY, CDR2 FYNNEI. The DNA for the CDR3 is TGTGCCAGTAGCCAGACGGAGGATAGCAATCAGCCCCAGCATTTT. Translation: CASSQTEDSNQPQHF.

The chain carries TRBV19 and TRBJ2-1; no definite D call. The length of the CDR3 is 14 residues. V dropped 9 bases and J dropped 0 bases, with 12 bases sitting between them. Germline CDR1 LNHDA, CDR2 SQIVND (reference sequence). CDR3 DNA sequence: TGTGCCAGCCGCCCCACGCGCTCCTACAATGAGCAGTTCTTC. It translates to CASRPTRSYNEQFF. Based on the CDR3 plus reference TRBV19 and TRBJ2-1, the full variable domain is DGGITQSPKYLFRKEGQNVTLSCEQNLNHDAMYWYRQDPGQGLRLIYYSQIVNDFQKGDIAEGYSVSREKKESFPLTVTSAQKNPTAFYLCASRPTRSYNEQFFGPGTRLTVL.

This chain links TRBV7-2 with TRBJ2-3; 10 bases fit TRBD2. Germline assignment: CDR1 SGHTA and CDR2 FQGNSA. V was pared by 5 bases and J by 9 bases, with 14 bases of the junction left unmatched. CDR3 length equals 16 residues. CDR3: CASSPRPSGRPQTQYF. In DNA form, the CDR3 reads TGTGCCAGCAGCCCCCGGCCTAGCGGGAGACCACAGACGCAGTATTTT. The full variable domain, its missing parts supplied by reference TRBV7-2 and TRBJ2-3, is GAGVSQSPSNKVTEKGKDVELRCDPISGHTALYWYRQSLGQGLEFLIYFQGNSAPDKSGLPSDRFSAERTGGSVSTLTIQRTQQEDSAVYLCASSPRPSGRPQTQYFGPGTRLTVL.